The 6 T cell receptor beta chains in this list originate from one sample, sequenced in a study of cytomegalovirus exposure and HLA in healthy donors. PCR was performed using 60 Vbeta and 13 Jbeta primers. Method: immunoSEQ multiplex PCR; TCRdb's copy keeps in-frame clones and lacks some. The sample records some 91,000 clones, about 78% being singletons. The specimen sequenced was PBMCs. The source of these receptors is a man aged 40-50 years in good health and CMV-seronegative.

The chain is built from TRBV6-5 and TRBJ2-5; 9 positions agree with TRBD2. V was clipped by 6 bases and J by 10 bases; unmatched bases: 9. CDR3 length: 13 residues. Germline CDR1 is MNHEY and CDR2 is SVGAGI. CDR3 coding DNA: TGTGCCAGCAGCCCGAACCGCGGGGGGGGCCAGTACTTC. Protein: CASSPNRGGGQYF.

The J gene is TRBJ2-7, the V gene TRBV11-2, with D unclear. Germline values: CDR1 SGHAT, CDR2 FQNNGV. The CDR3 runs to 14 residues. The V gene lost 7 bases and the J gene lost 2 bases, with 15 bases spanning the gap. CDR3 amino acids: CASKSTGSTYEQYF. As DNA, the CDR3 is TGTGCCAGCAAAAGTACCGGGTCCACCTACGAGCAGTACTTC. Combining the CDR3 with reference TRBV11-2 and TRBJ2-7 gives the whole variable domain EAGVAQSPRYKIIEKRQSVAFWCNPISGHATLYWYQQILGQGPKLLIQFQNNGVVDDSQLPKDRFSAERLKGVDSTLKIQPAKLEDSAVYLCASKSTGSTYEQYFGPGTRLTVT.

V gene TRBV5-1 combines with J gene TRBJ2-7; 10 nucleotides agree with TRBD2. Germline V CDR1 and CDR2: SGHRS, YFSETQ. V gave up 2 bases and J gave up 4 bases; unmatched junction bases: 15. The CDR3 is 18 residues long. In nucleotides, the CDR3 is TGCGCCAGCAGCTTCACGGAGATACTCACTAGCGGGAAGTACGAGCAGTACTTC. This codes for CASSFTEILTSGKYEQYF.

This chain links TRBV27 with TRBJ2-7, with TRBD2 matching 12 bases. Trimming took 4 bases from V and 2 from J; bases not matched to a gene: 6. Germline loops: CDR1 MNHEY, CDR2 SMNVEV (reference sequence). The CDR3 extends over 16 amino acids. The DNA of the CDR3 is TGTGCCAGCAGTTCCCCGACTAGCGGGAGAACCTACGAGCAGTACTTC. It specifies CASSSPTSGRTYEQYF.

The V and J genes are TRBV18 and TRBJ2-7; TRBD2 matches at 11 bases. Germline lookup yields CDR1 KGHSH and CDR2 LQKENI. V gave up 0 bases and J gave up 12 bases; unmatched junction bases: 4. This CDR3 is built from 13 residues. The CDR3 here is CASSPPTSGTTYF. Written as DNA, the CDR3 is TGTGCCAGCTCACCACCGACTAGCGGGACGACGTACTTC.

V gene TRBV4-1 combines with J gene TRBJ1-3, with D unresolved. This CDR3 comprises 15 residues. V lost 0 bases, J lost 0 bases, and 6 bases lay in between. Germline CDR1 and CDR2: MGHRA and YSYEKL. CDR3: CASSQDWSSGNTIYF. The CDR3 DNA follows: TGCGCCAGCAGCCAAGATTGGAGCTCTGGAAACACCATATATTTT.